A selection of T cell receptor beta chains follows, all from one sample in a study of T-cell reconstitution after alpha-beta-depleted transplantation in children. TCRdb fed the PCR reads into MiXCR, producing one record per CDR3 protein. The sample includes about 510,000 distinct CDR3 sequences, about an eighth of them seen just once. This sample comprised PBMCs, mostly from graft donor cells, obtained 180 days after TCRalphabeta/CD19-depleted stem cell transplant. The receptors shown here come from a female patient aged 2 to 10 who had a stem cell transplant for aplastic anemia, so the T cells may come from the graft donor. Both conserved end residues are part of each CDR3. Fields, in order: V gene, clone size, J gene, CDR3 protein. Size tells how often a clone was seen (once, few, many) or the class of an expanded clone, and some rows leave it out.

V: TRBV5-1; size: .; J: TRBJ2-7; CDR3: CASSPWTESSYEQYF
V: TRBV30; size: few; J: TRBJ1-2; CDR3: CAWSVQGDYGYTF
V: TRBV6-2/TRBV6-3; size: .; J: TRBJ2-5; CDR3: CASSSGGTRQETQYF
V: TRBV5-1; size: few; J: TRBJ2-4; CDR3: CASSLDLAEAQYF
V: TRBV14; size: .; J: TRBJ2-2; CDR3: CASRLTGTGELFF
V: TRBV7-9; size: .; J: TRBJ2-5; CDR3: CASSSGTGNFVVETQYF
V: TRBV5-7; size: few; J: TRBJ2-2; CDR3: CASSLDHTGELFF
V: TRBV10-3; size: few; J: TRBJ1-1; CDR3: CAISEWAGVTEAFF
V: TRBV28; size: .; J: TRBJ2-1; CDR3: CASSLCIGQRCNEQFF
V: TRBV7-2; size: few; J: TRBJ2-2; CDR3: CASSLVEFTGELFF
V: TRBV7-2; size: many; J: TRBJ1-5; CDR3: CASSLRTGDQPQHF
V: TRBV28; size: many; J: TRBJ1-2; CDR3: CASSGDRVPNYGYTF
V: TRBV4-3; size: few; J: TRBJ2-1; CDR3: CASSQDWTAYNEQFF
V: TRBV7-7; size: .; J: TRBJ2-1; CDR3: CASSPSRQGAYNEQFF
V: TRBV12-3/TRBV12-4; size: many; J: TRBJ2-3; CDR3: CASSLTGGPDTQYF
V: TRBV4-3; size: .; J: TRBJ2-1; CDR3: CASSQELGDLYNEQFF
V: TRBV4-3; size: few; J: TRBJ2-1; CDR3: CASSQVKGLNEQFF
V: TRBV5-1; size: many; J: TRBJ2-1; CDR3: CASSPLGLAGYNEQFF
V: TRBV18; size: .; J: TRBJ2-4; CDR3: CASSPAENIQYF
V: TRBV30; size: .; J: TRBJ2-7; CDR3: CAGTGTRDEQYF
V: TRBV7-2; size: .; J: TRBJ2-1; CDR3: CASSFRRGDEQFF
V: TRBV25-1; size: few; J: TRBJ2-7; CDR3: CASSEYSPDSKTYEQYF
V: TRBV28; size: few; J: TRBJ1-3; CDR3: CASSLLVRSSGNTIYF
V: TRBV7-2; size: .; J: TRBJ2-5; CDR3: CASSLEGAATQYF
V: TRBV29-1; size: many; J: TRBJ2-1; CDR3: CSVGWALAGGRNEQFF
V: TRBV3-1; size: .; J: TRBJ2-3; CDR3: CASSQRGADTQYF
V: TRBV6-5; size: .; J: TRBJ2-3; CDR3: CASSYRVKNNPKTDAQYF
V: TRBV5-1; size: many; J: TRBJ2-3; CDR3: CASSLGGPGTSSDTQYF
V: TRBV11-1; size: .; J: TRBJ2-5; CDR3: CASSLGGNNRDSLIQETQYF
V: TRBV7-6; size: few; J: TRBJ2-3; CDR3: CASSLAAGVRGTDTQYF
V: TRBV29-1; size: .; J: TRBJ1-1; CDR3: CSVEGRYLDGLTNTEAFF
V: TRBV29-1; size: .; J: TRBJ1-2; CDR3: CSAAWKWIADGYTF
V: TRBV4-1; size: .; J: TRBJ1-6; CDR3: CASSQDRGVSSPLHF
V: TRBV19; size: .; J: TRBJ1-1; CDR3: CASRGTAGDTEAFF
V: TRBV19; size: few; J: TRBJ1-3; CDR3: CASSIRGNGNTIYF
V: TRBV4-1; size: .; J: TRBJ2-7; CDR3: CASSPDRAGKQYF
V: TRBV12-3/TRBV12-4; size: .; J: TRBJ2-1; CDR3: CASSLFQREGEQFF
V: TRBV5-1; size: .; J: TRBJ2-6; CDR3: CASRPPGAGANVLTF
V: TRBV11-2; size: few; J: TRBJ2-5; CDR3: CASSPVDRAQETQYF
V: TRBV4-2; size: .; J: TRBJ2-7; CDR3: CASSPGAGGYEQYF
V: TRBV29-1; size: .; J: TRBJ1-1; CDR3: CSVSTASLGAFF
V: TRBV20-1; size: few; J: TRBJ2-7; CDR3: CSARGGPGRSYEQYF
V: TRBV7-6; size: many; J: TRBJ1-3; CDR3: CASSLEVWGVSGNTIYF
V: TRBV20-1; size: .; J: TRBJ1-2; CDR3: CSARGDNYGYTF
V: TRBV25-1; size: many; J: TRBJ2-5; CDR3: CASSEARTQYF
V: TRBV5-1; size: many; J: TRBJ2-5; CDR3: CASSLAPGPLQETQYF
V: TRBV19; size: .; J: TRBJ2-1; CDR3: CASRRTNEQFF